Following are 2 T cell receptor beta chains from one sample sequenced in a study of shared clonotypes between healthy human individuals. Profiled with immunoSEQ multiplex PCR; TCRdb holds only in-frame clones, not every one. Here the sample spans some 2 million clones, 90% to 95% being singletons. Sample: naive CD4+ T cells sorted from blood. As for subset: CD45RA+ positively selected. The receptors originated from a man younger than 35 in good health.

As to this clone: Other DNA variants within this sample encode the same CDR3. The rearrangement uses TRBV5-1 and TRBJ1-4; D unresolved. The germline gives CDR1 SGHRS, CDR2 YFSETQ. Trimming shortened V by 0 bases and J by 0 bases, and 6 bases separated the two germline ends. The CDR3 has 15 residues. The CDR3 sequence: CASSLEGATNEKLFF. The CDR3 nucleotides read TGCGCCAGCAGCTTGGAGGGTGCAACTAATGAAAAACTGTTTTTT. Drawing the rest from reference TRBV5-1 and TRBJ1-4, the complete variable domain is KAGVTQTPRYLIKTRGQQVTLSCSPISGHRSVSWYQQTPGQGLQFLFEYFSETQRNKGNFPGRFSGRQFSNSRSEMNVSTLELGDSALYLCASSLEGATNEKLFFGSGTQLSVL.

This chain links TRBV2 with TRBJ1-5; D is ambiguous. CDR1 is SNHLY, CDR2 FYNNEI, per germline. CDR3 length: 14 amino acids. Trimming cost V 7 bases and J 0 bases, with 10 bases left between them. CDR3 bases: TGTGCCAGCACCGGCCCTTATAGCAATCAGCCCCAGCATTTT. Translated: CASTGPYSNQPQHF.